This T cell receptor beta chain originates from a study of OX40 agonist ivuxolimab in advanced cancers. V shed 0 bases and J shed 3 bases, with 12 bases lying between them. From germline, CDR1 is MNHNY and CDR2 SVGAGI (reference sequence). The CDR3 is made up of 15 amino acids. A history of autoimmune disease or systemic immunosuppression excluded patients. Sequencing used immunoSEQ multiplex PCR; TCRdb keeps in-frame clones, though not all of them. The sample has more than 50,000 clones; around 85% are singletons. The source of this sequence is an adult with an advanced solid tumor such as melanoma, head and neck, liver or kidney cancer. The rearrangement links TRBV6-6 to TRBJ2-7, with no clear D. Sequences were derived from CD4+ or CD8+ T cells sorted from blood, sampled in a trial of the OX40 agonist ivuxolimab. Here the CDR3 reads CASSYSGSSVYEQYF. DNA of the CDR3: TGTGCCAGCAGTTACTCGGGTAGTTCCGTCTACGAGCAGTACTTC.